This T cell receptor beta chain came from a study of blood T cells in healthy people across ages. Findings and caveats of the study: Naive T cell percentage showed a strong correlation with the diversity of TCR beta.

V was pared by 3 bases and J by 3 bases, with 5 bases of the junction left unmatched. This CDR3 is 14 amino acids long. Germline V gene lookup returns CDR1 SGHTA and CDR2 FQGNSA. To note about this clonotype: What it binds is not known.

Primers used in a second PCR of about 6 to 11 cycles were a sample-barcoded 5' primer and a J-beta primer mix. TCRdb fed the 5' RACE reads into MiXCR, producing one record per CDR3 protein. Seen here are some 920,000 distinct CDR3 sequences, just over 50% observed once, and the top ten hold 20% to 25%. This chain connects TRBV7-2 to TRBJ2-7; 7 bases agree with TRBD2. The sequencing input was blood. The TCR sequence derives from a woman aged 55-69 years in good health. CDR3 sequence (DNA): TGTGCCAGCAGCTTCGGACTAGACCTCTACGAGCAGTACTTC. It translates to CASSFGLDLYEQYF.